This TCR beta chain was documented in a study of blood T cells in healthy people across ages. Peripheral blood, about 10 milliliters per donor, was collected. With a J-beta primer mix and a sample-barcoded 5' primer, a second PCR ran 7 to 11 cycles. One entry per CDR3 protein, called by TCRdb with MiXCR from the 5' RACE reads. This sample has about 1.5 million distinct CDR3 sequences, with around 42% found just once. Germline CDR1 MNHNS, CDR2 SASEGT. The CDR3 totals 15 residues. Deletions cut 2 bases from V and 4 bases from J, with 12 bases between. The source material was blood. The chain has TRBV6-1 and TRBJ1-5, with a tentative D call TRBD1 (5 bases). The receptor's source is a woman aged 18-30 years in good health. In nucleotides, the CDR3 is TGTGCCAGCAGTGAAATGAGACAGCCTAATCAGCCCCAGCATTTT. Encoded protein: CASSEMRQPNQPQHF.